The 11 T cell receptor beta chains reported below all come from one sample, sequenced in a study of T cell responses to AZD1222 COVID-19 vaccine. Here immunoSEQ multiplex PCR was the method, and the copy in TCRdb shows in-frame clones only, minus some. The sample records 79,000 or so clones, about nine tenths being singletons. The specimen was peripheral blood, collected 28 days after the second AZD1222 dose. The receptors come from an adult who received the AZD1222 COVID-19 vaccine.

For the CDR3, the DNA is TGTGCCAGCAGCCAAACCAACGAGCAGTACTTC. It yields the protein CASSQTNEQYF. This sequence joins TRBV3-1 (or the pseudogene TRBV3-2) and TRBJ2-7; D gene uncertain. V lost 2 bases and J lost 5, with 4 bases in between. The CDR3 extends over 11 amino acids. Germline-derived CDR1 and CDR2 are LGHDT and YNNKEL (reference sequence).

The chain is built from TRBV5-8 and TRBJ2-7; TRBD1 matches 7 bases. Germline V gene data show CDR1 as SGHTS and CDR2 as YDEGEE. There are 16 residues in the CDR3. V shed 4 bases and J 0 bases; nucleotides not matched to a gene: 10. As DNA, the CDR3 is TGTGCCAGCAGCCCCGGTCCGGGACAGAGCTCCTACGAGCAGTACTTC. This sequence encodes CASSPGPGQSSYEQYF.

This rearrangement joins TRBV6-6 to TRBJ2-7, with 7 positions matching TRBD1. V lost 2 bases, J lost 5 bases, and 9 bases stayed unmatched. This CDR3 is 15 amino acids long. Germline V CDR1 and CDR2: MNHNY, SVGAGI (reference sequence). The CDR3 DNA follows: TGTGCCAGCAGTTACACGCAACAGGGGTCGAACGAGCAGTACGTC. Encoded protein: CASSYTQQGSNEQYV.

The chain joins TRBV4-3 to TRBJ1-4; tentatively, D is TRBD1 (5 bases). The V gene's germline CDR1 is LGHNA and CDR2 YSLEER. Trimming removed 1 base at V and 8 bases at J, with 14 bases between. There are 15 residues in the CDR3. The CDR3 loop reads CASSQVRAGREKLFF. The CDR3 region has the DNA TGCGCCAGCAGCCAAGTCAGAGCGGGACGCGAAAAACTGTTTTTT.

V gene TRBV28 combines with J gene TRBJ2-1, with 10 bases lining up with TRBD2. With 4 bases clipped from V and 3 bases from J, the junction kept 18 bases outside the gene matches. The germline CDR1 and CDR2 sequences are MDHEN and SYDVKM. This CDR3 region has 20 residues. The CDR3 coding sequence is TGTGCCAGCAGTTGGCCCCGCCGGGCTAGCGGGGGAGGGGGCTACAATGAGCAGTTCTTC. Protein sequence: CASSWPRRASGGGGYNEQFF.

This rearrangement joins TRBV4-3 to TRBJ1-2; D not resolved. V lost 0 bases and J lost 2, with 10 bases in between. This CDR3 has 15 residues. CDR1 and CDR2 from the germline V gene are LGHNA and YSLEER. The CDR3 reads CASSQEGIWNYGYTF. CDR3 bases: TGCGCCAGCAGCCAAGAAGGGATTTGGAACTATGGCTACACCTTC.

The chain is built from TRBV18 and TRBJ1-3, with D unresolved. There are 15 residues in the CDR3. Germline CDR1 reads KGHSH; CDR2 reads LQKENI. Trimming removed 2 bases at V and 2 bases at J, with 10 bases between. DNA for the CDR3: TGTGCCAGCTCACCATCACAGAACCCTGGAAACACCATATATTTT. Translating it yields CASSPSQNPGNTIYF. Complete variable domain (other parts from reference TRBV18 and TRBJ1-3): NAGVMQNPRHLVRRRGQEARLRCSPMKGHSHVYWYRQLPEEGLKFMVYLQKENIIDESGMPKERFSAEFPKEGPSILRIQQVVRGDSAAYFCASSPSQNPGNTIYFGEGSWLTVV.

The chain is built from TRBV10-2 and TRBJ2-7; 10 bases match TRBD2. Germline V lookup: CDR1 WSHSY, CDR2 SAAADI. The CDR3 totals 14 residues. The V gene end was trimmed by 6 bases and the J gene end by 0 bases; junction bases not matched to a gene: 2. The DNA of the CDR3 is TGCGCCAGCAGGGCTAGCGGGAGCTCCTACGAGCAGTACGTC. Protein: CASRASGSSYEQYV.

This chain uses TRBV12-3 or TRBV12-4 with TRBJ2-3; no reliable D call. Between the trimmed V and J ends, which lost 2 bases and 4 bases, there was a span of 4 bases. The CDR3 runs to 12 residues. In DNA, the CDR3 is TGTGCCAGCAGTTTAATCGCAGATACGCAGTATTTT. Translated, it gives CASSLIADTQYF.

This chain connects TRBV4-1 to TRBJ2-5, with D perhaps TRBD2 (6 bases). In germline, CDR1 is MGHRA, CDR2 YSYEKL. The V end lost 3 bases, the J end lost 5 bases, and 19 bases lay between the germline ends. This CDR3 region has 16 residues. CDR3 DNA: TGCGCCAGCAGCCAGGAACCGGGACTGACGGGGGAGACCCAGTACTTC. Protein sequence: CASSQEPGLTGETQYF.

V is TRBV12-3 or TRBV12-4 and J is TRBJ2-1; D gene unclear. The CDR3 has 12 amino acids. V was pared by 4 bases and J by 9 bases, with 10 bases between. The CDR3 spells CASSYNRFEQFF. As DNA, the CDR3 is TGTGCCAGCAGTTACAATAGATTTGAGCAGTTCTTC.